This T cell receptor (beta chain) was profiled in a study of shared clonotypes between healthy human individuals. General study points: It was the few donors that limited the genetic and exposure-history diversity represented.

Note on this clone: Its specificity is unknown.

Sequencing used immunoSEQ multiplex PCR; TCRdb keeps in-frame clones, though not all of them. The sample shows a few million clones, approximately 93% of them seen only once. The CD4+ fraction was divided into a CD45RA+ naive subset and a CD45RA-negative memory subset. Per the germline V gene, CDR1 is SGHTA and CDR2 is FQGTGA. After removal of 4 bases from V and 9 bases from J, the junction contained 11 bases not matched to a gene. The CDR3 consists of 16 residues. The chain links TRBV7-3 to TRBJ2-1, with TRBD2 matching 11 bases. Sequencing used naive CD4+ T cells from PBMCs. Subset noted: CD45RA+ positively selected. The TCR was taken from a man between 18 and 35 years old in good health. Some clones in this sample may be carry-over from other donors' samples. For the CDR3, the DNA is TGTGCCAGCAGCTCAACCGGGGCACTAGCGGGAGTTGAGCAGTTCTTC. Translated, it gives CASSSTGALAGVEQFF.